This note documents a single T cell receptor (beta chain) sequence. This CDR3 region has 16 residues. V lost 8 bases to trimming and J lost 2 bases, with 22 bases between them. Germline lookup yields CDR1 SEHNR and CDR2 FQNEAQ (reference sequence). Repertoires were generated with immunoSEQ multiplex PCR, while TCRdb's copy carries only in-frame clones and drops some. Of around 25,000 clones in the sample, around 90% were seen once. Treatment denoted: preoperative locoregional IRX-2 cytokine immunotherapy. This phase Ib study tested locoregional IRX-2 cytokine immunotherapy given before surgery. These data are taken from a study of preoperative IRX-2 immunotherapy in early breast cancer.

V gene TRBV7-9 combines with J gene TRBJ2-7, with D uncertain. This clonotype originated in a human donor with breast cancer. The source material was tumor tissue, sampled after IRX-2 immunotherapy. CDR3 nucleotides: TGTGCCAGCGAGACGAGCTCCCGGCACTGGCCCTACGAGCAGTACTTC. This encodes CASETSSRHWPYEQYF.